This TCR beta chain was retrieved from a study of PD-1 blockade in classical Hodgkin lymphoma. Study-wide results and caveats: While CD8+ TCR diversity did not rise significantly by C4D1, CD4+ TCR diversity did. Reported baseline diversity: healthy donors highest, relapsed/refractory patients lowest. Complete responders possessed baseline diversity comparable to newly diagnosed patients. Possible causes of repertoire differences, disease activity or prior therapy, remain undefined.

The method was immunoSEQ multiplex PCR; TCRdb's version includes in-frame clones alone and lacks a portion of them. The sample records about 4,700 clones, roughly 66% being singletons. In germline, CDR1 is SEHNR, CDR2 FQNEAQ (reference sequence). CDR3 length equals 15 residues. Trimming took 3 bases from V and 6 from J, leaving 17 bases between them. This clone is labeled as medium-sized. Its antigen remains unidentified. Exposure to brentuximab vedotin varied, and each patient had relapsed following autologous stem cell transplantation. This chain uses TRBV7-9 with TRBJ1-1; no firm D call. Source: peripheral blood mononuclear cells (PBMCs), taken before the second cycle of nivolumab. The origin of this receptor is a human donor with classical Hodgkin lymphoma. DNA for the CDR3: TGTGCCAGCAGCTTTCTAAGGTTGGGGTCGGCTGAAGCTTTCTTT. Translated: CASSFLRLGSAEAFF. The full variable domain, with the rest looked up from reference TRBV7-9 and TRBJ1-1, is DTGVSQNPRHKITKRGQNVTFRCDPISEHNRLYWYRQTLGQGPEFLTYFQNEAQLEKSRLLSDRFSAERPKGSFSTLEIQRTEQGDSAMYLCASSFLRLGSAEAFFGQGTRLTVV.